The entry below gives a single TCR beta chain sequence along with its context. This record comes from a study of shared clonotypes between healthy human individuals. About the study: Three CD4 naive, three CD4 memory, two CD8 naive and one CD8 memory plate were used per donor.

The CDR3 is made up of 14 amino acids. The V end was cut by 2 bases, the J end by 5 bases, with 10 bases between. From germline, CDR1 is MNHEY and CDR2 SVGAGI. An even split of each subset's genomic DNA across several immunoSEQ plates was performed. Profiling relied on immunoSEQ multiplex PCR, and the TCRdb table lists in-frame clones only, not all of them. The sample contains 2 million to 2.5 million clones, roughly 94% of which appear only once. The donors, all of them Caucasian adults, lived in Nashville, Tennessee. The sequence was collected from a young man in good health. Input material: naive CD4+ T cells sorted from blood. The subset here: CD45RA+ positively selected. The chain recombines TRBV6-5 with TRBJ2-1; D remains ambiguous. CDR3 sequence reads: CASSYAAANNEQFF. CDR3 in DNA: TGTGCCAGCAGTTACGCGGCAGCAAACAATGAGCAGTTCTTC.